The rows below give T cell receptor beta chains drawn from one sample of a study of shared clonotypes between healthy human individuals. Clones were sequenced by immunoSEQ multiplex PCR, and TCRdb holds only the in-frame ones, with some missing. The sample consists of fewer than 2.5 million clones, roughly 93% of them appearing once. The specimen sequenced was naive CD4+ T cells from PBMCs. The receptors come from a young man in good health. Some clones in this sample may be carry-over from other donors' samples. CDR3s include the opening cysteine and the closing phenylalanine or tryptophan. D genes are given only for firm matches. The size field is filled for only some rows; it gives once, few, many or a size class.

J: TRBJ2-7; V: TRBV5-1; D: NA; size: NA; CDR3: CASSLGSGNSYEQYF; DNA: TGCGCCAGCAGCTTGGGCAGTGGGAATAGCTACGAGCAGTACTTC
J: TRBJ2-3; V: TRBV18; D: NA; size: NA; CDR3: CASSPESADTQYF; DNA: TGTGCCAGCTCACCAGAGTCTGCAGATACGCAGTATTTT
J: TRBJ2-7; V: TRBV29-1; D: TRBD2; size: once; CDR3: CSVDPGTSGRYEQYF; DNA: TGCAGCGTTGACCCCGGGACTAGCGGGCGGTACGAGCAGTACTTC
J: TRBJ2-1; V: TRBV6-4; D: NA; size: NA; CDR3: CASSETVLNNEQFF; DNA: TGTGCCAGCAGTGAGACAGTTCTCAACAATGAGCAGTTCTTC
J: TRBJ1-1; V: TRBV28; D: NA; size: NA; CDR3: CASSLSARATEAFF; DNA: TGTGCCAGCAGTTTATCCGCCAGGGCCACTGAAGCTTTCTTT
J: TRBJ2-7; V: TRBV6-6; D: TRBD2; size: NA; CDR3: CASLKGPSGLYEQYF; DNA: TGTGCCAGCTTGAAAGGCCCTAGCGGTTTATACGAGCAGTACTTC
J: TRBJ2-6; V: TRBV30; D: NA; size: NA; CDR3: CAWSPGSGANVLTF; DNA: TGTGCCTGGAGTCCCGGCTCTGGGGCCAACGTCCTGACTTTC
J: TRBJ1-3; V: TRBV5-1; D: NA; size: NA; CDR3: CASSLAGAGSGNTIYF; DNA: TGCGCCAGCAGCTTGGCCGGGGCGGGCTCTGGAAACACCATATATTTT
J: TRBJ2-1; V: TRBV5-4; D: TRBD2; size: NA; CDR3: CASSLRDYYNEQFF; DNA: TGTGCCAGCAGCTTGCGGGACTACTACAATGAGCAGTTCTTC
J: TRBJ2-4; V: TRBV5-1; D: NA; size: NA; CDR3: CASSLVGPAKNIQYF; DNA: TGCGCCAGCAGCTTGGTGGGCCCAGCCAAAAACATTCAGTACTTC
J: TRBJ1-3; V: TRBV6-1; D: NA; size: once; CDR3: CASSERPSSGNTIYF; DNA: TGTGCCAGCAGTGAACGGCCGAGCTCTGGAAACACCATATATTTT
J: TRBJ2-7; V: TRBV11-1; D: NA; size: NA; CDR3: CASSSTYEQYF; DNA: TGTGCCAGCAGCTCCACCTACGAGCAGTACTTC
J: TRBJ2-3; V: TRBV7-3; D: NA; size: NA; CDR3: CASSLSRTDTQYF; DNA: TGTGCCAGCAGCTTATCCCGGACAGATACGCAGTATTTT
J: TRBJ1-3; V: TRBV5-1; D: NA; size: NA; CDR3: CASSVVGSSGNTIYF; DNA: TGCGCCAGCAGCGTGGTGGGGAGCTCTGGAAACACCATATATTTT
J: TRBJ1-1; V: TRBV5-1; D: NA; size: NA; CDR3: CATAGTGRTEAFF; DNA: TGCGCCACCGCCGGAACCGGTAGGACTGAAGCTTTCTTT
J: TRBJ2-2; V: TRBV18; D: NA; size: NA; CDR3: CASSPWTKTVPAGELFF; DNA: TGTGCCAGCTCGCCATGGACTAAGACGGTCCCGGCCGGGGAGCTGTTTTTT
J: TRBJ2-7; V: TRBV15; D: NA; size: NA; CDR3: CATSRALGQSYEQYF; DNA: TGTGCCACCAGCAGAGCGCTTGGACAGTCCTACGAGCAGTACTTC
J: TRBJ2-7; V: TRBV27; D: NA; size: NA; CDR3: CASSPRPGLQKNYEQYF; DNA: TGTGCCAGCAGTCCGCGCCCGGGACTCCAGAAAAACTACGAGCAGTACTTC
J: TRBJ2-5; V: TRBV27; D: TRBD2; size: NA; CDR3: CASGLVGGAETQYF; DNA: TGTGCCAGTGGACTAGTCGGGGGGGCGGAGACCCAGTACTTC
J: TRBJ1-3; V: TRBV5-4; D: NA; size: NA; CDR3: CASSFYRDSGNTIYF; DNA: TGTGCCAGCAGCTTTTACAGGGACTCTGGAAACACCATATATTTT
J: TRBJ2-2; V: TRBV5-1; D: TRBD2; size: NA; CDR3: CASSLLPGLAGVMNTGELFF; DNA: TGCGCCAGCAGTTTACTCCCGGGACTAGCGGGTGTTATGAACACCGGGGAGCTGTTTTTT
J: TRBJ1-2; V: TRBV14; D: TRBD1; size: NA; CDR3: CASSQSRGYGYTF; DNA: TGTGCCAGCAGCCAATCCAGGGGGTATGGCTACACCTTC
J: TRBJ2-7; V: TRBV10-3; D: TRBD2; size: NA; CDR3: CAISDRGTSGAYEQYF; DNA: TGTGCCATCAGTGATCGCGGGACTAGCGGAGCCTACGAGCAGTACTTC
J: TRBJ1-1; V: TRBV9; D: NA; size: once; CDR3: CASSPGPRNTEAFF; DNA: TGTGCCAGCAGCCCCGGACCGCGGAACACTGAAGCTTTCTTT
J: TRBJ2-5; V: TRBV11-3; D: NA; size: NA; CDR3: CASSLGTLETQYF; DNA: TGTGCCAGCAGCTTAGGGACCCTAGAGACCCAGTACTTC
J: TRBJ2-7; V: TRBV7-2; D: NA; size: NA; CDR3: CASRGASYYEQYF; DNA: TGTGCCAGCAGGGGAGCGTCGTACTACGAGCAGTACTTC
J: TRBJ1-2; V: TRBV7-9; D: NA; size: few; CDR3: CASSSLDSPHGYTF; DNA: TGTGCCAGCAGCTCTCTAGACAGCCCACATGGCTACACCTTC
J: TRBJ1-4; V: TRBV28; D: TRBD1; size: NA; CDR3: CASTSQGGVYEKLFF; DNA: TGTGCCAGCACCTCCCAGGGGGGGGTATATGAAAAACTGTTTTTT
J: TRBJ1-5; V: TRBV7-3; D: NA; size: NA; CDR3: CASSSKGYSNQPQHF; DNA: TGTGCCAGCAGCTCGAAGGGGTATAGCAATCAGCCCCAGCATTTT
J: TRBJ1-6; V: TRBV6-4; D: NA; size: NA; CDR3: CASSESLNSPLHF; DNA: TGTGCCAGCAGTGAATCCCTTAATTCACCCCTCCACTTT
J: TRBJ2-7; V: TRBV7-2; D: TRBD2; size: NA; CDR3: CASSKRTSAGFPYEQYF; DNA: TGTGCCAGCAGCAAGCGGACTAGCGCCGGATTCCCCTACGAGCAGTACTTC
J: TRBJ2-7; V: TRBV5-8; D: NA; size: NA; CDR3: CASSLVLQGPYEQYF; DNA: TGTGCCAGCAGCTTGGTGTTACAGGGACCCTACGAGCAGTACTTC
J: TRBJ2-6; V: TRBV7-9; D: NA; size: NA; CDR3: CASSLGVGGIFSGANVLTF; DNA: TGTGCCAGCAGCTTAGGAGTCGGCGGTATTTTCTCTGGGGCCAACGTCCTGACTTTC
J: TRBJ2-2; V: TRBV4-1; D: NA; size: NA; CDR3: CASSQDLAGLRNGELFF; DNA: TGCGCCAGCAGCCAAGATCTGGCGGGCCTACGGAACGGGGAGCTGTTTTTT
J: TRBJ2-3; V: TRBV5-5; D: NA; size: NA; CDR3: CASSLMGPMVPLGQYF; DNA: TGTGCCAGCAGCTTGATGGGGCCCATGGTCCCCCTAGGGCAGTATTTT
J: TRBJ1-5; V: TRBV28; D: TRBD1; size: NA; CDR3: CASSRTGGGYQPQHF; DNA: TGTGCCAGCAGTCGAACAGGGGGCGGTTATCAGCCCCAGCATTTT
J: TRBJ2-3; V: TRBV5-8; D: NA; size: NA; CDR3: CASSLGLSTDTQYF; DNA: TGTGCCAGCAGCTTGGGACTATCCACAGATACGCAGTATTTT
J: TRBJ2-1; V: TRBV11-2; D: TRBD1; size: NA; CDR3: CASRLGTGGFYNEQFF; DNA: TGTGCCAGCAGACTAGGGACAGGGGGATTCTACAATGAGCAGTTCTTC
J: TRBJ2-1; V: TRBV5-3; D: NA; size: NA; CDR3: CARSSPLHRDLRNEQFF; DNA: TGTGCCAGAAGCTCGCCACTCCACAGGGACCTCCGGAATGAGCAGTTCTTC
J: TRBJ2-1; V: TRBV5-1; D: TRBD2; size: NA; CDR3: CASSLVVAGGGEQFF; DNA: TGCGCCAGCAGCTTGGTGGTAGCGGGAGGTGGTGAGCAGTTCTTC
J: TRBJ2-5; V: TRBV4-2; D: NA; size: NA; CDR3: CASSQVASGGVYPQETQYF; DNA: TGTGCCAGCAGCCAAGTTGCTAGTGGGGGCGTTTATCCACAAGAGACCCAGTACTTC
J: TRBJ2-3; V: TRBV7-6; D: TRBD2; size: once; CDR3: CASSSGGASGSTDTQYF; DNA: TGTGCCAGCAGCTCCGGGGGTGCTAGCGGGAGTACAGATACGCAGTATTTT
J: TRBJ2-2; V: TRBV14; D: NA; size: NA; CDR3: CASSQEASQSGELFF; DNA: TGTGCCAGCAGCCAAGAGGCTAGCCAGTCCGGGGAGCTGTTTTTT
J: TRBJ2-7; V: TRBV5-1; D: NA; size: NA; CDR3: CASSLFSGNYEQYF; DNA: TGCGCCAGCAGCTTGTTTAGCGGAAACTACGAGCAGTACTTC
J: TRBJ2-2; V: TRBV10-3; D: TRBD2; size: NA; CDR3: CAIKGGTSQNTGELFF; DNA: TGTGCCATCAAGGGCGGGACTAGCCAGAACACCGGGGAGCTGTTTTTT
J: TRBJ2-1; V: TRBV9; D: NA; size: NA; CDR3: CASGALYNEQFF; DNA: TGTGCCAGCGGGGCGCTCTACAATGAGCAGTTCTTC
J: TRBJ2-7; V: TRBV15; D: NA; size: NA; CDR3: CATSRELAVYEQYF; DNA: TGTGCCACCAGCAGAGAGTTGGCGGTATACGAGCAGTACTTC
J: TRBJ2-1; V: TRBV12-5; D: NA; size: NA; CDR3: CASGKFGQGRANEQFF; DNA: TGTGCTAGTGGCAAATTTGGCCAGGGAAGGGCCAATGAGCAGTTCTTC
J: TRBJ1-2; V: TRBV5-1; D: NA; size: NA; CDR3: CASSLAGPGDGYTF; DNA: TGCGCCAGCAGCTTGGCGGGCCCCGGAGATGGCTACACCTTC
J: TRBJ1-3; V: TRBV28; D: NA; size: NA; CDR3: CASNPTWSSGNTIYF; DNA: TGTGCCAGCAATCCGACGTGGAGCTCTGGAAACACCATATATTTT
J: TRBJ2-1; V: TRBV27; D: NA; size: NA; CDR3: CASTPGGAPPNEQFF; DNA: TGTGCCAGCACCCCTGGGGGCGCACCCCCCAATGAGCAGTTCTTC
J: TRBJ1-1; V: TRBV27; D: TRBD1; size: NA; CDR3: CASSRGQVNTEAFF; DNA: TGTGCCAGCAGCCGCGGACAGGTGAACACTGAAGCTTTCTTT
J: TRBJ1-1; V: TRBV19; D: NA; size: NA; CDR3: CASSAGIGGTNTEAFF; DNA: TGTGCCAGTAGTGCAGGGATTGGGGGAACGAACACTGAAGCTTTCTTT
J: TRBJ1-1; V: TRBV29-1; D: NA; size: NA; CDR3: CSVEGTLNTEAFF; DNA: TGCAGCGTTGAAGGGACATTGAACACTGAAGCTTTCTTT
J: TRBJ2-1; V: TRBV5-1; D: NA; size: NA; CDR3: CASSLFGRMNEQFF; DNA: TGCGCCAGCAGCTTATTTGGGAGGATGAATGAGCAGTTCTTC
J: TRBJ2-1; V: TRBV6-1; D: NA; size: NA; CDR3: CASSEGYEQFF; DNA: TGTGCCAGCAGTGAAGGATATGAGCAGTTCTTC
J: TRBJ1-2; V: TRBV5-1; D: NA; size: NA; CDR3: CASSLGTAYGYTF; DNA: TGCGCCAGCAGCTTGGGGACAGCCTATGGCTACACCTTC
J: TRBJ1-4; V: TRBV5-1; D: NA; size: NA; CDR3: CASRSTTNEKLFF; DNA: TGCGCCAGCAGATCGACCACTAATGAAAAACTGTTTTTT
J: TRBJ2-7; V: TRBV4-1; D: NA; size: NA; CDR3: CASAARDTVSYEQYF; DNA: TGCGCCAGCGCGGCGAGGGACACCGTATCCTACGAGCAGTACTTC